The 2 T cell receptor beta chains below all came from one sample that was sequenced in a study of T cells in narcolepsy. Sequencing used immunoSEQ multiplex PCR; TCRdb keeps in-frame clones, though not all of them. The sample holds 25,000 to 30,000 clones, approximately 82% seen once. The sequencing sample was made of CD45RA- memory CD4+ T cells from PBMCs. These receptors originate from a human donor with narcolepsy.

This clone was observed once. The chain joins TRBV18 to TRBJ2-7, with D uncertain. From germline, CDR1 is KGHSH and CDR2 LQKENI. Trimming cost V 4 bases and J 2 bases, with 12 bases left between them. The CDR3 contains 14 residues. CDR3 protein: CASSRDYATYEQYF. The CDR3 DNA is TGTGCCAGCTCACGGGATTACGCTACCTACGAGCAGTACTTC.

This clone was seen a few times. The V call is TRBV5-1, the J call TRBJ1-1, with TRBD1 identical over 8 bases. The ends lost 0 bases at V and 4 bases at J; junction bases unmatched: 8. Germline V lookup: CDR1 SGHRS, CDR2 YFSETQ. The CDR3 has 16 amino acids. The CDR3 is CASSLGVPGQVTEAFF. The DNA for the CDR3 is TGCGCCAGCAGCTTGGGGGTCCCGGGACAGGTCACTGAAGCTTTCTTT. The full variable domain, rest sourced from reference TRBV5-1 and TRBJ1-1, is KAGVTQTPRYLIKTRGQQVTLSCSPISGHRSVSWYQQTPGQGLQFLFEYFSETQRNKGNFPGRFSGRQFSNSRSEMNVSTLELGDSALYLCASSLGVPGQVTEAFFGQGTRLTVV.